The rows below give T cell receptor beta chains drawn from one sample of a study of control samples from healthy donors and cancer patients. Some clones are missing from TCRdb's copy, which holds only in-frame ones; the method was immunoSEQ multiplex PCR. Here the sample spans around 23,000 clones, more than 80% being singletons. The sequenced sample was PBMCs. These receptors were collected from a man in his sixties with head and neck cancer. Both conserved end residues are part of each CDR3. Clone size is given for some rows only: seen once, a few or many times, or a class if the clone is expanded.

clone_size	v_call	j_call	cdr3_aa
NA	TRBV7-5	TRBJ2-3	CARPRVRTDTQYF
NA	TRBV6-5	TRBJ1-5	CASSPILLSNQPQHF
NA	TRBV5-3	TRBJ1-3	CARSLAGFGNTIYF
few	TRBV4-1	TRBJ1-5	CASSQDLDRSQHF
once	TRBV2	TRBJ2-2	CASRDRGLNTGELFF
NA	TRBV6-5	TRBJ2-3	CASLTGGAGIAQYF
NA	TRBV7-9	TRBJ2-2	CASSLPRRGRDTGELFF
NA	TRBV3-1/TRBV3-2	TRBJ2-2	CASSQDYLTTSGKNTGELFF
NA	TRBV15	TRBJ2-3	CATSTRESEDTQYF
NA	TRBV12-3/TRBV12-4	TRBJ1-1	CASSFGPSEAFF
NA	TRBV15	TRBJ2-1	CATSREATSAYNEQFF
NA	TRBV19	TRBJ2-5	CASSTTGARETQYF
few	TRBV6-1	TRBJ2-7	CASSEMGQPRGEQYF
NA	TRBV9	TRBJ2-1	CASSVTGTGGPEQFF
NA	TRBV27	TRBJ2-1	CASQSGISYNEQFF
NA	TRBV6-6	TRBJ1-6	CASSGQNSPLHF
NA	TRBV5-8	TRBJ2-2	CASSIRQGPGELFF
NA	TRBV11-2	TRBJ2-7	CASRLAGLSYEQYF
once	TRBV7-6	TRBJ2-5	CASSLGGLTRIQETQYF
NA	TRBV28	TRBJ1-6	CASSVTGGYQPLHF
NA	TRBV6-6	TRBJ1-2	CASSHDPRANREYYGYTF
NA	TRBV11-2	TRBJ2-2	CASSLALAGGAGELFF
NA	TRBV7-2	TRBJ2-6	CASSLYAGTGANVLTF